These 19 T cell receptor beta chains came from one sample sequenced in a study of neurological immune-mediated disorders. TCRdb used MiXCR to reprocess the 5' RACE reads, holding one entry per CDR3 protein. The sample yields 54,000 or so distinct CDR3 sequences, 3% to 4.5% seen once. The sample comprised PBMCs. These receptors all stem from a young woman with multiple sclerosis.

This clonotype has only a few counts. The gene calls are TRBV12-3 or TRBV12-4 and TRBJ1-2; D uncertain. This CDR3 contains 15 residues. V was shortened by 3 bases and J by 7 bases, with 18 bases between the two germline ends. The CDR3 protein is CASSFPGKEVGGYTF. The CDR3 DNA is TGTGCCAGCAGTTTTCCGGGAAAAGAAGTAGGTGGCTACACCTTC.

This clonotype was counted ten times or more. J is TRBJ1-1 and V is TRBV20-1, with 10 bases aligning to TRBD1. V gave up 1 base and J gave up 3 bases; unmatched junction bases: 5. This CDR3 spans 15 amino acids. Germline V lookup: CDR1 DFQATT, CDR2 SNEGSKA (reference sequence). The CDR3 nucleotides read TGCAGTGCTAGAGGGATAGGACAGGGGGACACTGAAGCTTTCTTT. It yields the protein CSARGIGQGDTEAFF.

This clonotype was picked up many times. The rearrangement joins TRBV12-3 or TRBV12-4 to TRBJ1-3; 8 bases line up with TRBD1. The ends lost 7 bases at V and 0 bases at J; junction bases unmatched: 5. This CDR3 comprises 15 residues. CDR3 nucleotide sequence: TGTGCCAGCACGGCAACAGGGGGCTCTGGAAACACCATATATTTT. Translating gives CASTATGGSGNTIYF.

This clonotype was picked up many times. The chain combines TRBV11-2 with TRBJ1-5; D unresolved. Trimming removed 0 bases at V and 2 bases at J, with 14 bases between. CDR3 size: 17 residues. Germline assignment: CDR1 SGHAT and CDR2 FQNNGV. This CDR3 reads CASSLETQVAGNQPQHF. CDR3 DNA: TGTGCCAGCAGCTTAGAAACTCAGGTCGCGGGCAATCAGCCCCAGCATTTT.

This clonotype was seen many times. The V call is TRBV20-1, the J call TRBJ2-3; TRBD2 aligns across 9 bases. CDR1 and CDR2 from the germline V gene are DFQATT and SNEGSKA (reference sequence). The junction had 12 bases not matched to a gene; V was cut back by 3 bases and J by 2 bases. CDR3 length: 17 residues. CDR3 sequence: CSASDSGTSPDTDTQYF. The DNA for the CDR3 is TGCAGTGCTAGCGACTCCGGGACTAGCCCAGACACAGATACGCAGTATTTT.

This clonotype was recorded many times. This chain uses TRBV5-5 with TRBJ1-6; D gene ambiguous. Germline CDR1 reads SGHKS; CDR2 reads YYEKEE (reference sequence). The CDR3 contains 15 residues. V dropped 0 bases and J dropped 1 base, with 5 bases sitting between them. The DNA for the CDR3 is TGTGCCAGCAGCTTGGTGGGGTCCTATAATTCACCCCTCCACTTT. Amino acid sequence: CASSLVGSYNSPLHF.

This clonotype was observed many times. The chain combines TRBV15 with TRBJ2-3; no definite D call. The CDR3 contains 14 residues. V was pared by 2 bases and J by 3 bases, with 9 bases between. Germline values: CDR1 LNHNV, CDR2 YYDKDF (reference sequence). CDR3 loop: CATSRLGNTDTQYF. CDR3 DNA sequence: TGTGCCACCAGCAGACTAGGGAATACAGATACGCAGTATTTT.

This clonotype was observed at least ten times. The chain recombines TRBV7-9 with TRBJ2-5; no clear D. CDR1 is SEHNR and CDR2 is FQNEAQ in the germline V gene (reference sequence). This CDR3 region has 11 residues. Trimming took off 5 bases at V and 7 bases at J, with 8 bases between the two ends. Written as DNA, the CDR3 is TGTGCCAGCAGCGTTCGCTTGACCCAGTACTTC. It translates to CASSVRLTQYF.

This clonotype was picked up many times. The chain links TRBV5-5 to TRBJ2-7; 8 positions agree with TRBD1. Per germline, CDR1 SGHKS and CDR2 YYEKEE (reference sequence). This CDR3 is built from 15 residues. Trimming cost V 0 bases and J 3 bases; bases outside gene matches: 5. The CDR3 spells CASSLAGTGFYEQYF. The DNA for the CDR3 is TGTGCCAGCAGCTTGGCCGGGACAGGATTCTACGAGCAGTACTTC.

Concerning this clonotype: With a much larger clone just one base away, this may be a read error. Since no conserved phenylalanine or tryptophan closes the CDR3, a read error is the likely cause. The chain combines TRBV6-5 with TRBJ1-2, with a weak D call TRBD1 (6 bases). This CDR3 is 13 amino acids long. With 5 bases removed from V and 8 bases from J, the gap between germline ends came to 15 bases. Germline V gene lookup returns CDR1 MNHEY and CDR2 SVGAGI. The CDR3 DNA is TGTGCCAGCAGTCCACAGGGAAAAGGAGGCTACACCTGC. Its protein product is CASSPQGKGGYTC.

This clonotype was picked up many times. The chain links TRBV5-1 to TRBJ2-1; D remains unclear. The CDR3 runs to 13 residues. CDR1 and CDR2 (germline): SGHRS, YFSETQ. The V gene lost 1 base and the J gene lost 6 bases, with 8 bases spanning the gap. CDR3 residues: CASSLSLANEQFF. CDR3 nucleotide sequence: TGCGCCAGCAGCTTGTCGCTCGCCAATGAGCAGTTCTTC.

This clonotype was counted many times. The CDR3 reads CATSSHHLTGTSQYEQYF. DNA of the CDR3: TGTGCCACCAGCAGCCACCACCTCACCGGGACTAGCCAGTACGAGCAGTACTTC. The chain has TRBV15 and TRBJ2-7; 9 bases fit TRBD2. CDR3 size: 18 residues. Trimming at V came to 3 bases and at J to 4 bases, leaving 16 bases not matched to a gene. The germline CDR1 and CDR2 sequences are LNHNV and YYDKDF (reference sequence).

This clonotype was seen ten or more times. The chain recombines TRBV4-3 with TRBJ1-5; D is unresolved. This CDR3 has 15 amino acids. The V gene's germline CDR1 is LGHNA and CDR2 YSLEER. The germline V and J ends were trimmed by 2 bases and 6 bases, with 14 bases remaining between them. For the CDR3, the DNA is TGCGCCAGCAGCCAACGTCTCTCCGGATCTCAGCCCCAGCATTTT. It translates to CASSQRLSGSQPQHF.

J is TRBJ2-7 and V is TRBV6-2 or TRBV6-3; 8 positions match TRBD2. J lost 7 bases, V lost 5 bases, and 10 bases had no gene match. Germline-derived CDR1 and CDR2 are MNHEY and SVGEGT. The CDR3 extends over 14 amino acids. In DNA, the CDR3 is TGTGCCAGCAGTGGGGGACTAGTCTTCGGGGAGCAGTACTTC. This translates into CASSGGLVFGEQYF.

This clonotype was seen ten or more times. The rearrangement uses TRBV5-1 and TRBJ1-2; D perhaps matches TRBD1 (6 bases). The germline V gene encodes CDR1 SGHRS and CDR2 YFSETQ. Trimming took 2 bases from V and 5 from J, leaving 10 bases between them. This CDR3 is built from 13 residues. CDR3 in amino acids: CASSFRGAYGYTF. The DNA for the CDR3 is TGCGCCAGCAGCTTCAGGGGCGCGTATGGCTACACCTTC.

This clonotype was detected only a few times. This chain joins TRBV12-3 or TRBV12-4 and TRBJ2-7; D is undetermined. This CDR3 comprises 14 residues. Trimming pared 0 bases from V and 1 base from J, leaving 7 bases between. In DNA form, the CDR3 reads TGTGCCAGCAGTTTAGCGTACGGGTCCTACGAGCAGTACTTC. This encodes CASSLAYGSYEQYF.

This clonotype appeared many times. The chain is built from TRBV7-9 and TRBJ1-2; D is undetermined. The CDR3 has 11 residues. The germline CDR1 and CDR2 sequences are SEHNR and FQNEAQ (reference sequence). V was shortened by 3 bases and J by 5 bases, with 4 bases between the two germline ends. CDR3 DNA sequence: TGTGCCAGCAGCTTGCAGTATGGCTACACCTTC. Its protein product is CASSLQYGYTF.

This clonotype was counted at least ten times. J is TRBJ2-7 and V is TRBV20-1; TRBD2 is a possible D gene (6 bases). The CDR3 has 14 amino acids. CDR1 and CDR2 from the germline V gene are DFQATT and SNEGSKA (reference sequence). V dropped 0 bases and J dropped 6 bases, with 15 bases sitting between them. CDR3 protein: CSARENGRSLEQYF. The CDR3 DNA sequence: TGCAGTGCTAGAGAAAACGGGAGATCCCTCGAGCAGTACTTC.

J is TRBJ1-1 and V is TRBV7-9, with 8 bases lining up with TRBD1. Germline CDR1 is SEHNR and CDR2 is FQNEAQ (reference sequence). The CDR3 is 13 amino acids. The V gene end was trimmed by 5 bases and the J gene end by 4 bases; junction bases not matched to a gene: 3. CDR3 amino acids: CASSGQGSTEAFF. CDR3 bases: TGTGCCAGCAGCGGACAGGGTAGCACTGAAGCTTTCTTT.